This T cell receptor (beta chain) derives from a study of cytomegalovirus exposure and HLA in healthy donors. Primers for the PCR totalled 60 Vbeta and 13 Jbeta. TCRdb keeps only in-frame clones here, not all; method: immunoSEQ multiplex PCR. This table holds around 200,000 clones, roughly four fifths found once. The V gene end was trimmed by 4 bases and the J gene end by 7 bases; junction bases not matched to a gene: 9. CDR1 is SNHLY, CDR2 FYNNEI, per germline. The CDR3 is 15 residues long. General observations from the study: TCR beta V- and J-gene trimming, according to a later analysis, was linked to a missense DCLRE1C variant. Relative to the approximately 700-donor mean, N-insertions were reportedly fewer in an Asian-associated ancestry cluster in a later analysis. According to reports, the classifier identified cytomegalovirus status with high specificity and sensitivity. In a later analysis, CMV-associated beta chains were mostly HLA-associated, it appeared.

This clone was detected a few times. The antigen remains undetermined. The TCR comes from a woman between 50 and 59 years old in good health and CMV-seropositive. J is TRBJ2-7 and V is TRBV2; 11 nucleotides agree with TRBD1. The sequenced sample was PBMCs. The CDR3 DNA reads as TGTGCCAGCAGTGCCTCCGGGACAGGGGGTGGTGAGCAGTACTTC. This encodes CASSASGTGGGEQYF.